These 11 T cell receptor beta chains were all obtained from the same sample, sequenced in a study of Tregs in tolerant kidney transplant recipients. Related graft donors supplied nonmyeloablative bone marrow transplants, and mixed chimerism was transient. TCRdb's copy holds only in-frame clones and misses some; the assay was immunoSEQ multiplex PCR. The top ten hold 3.8% of the sample, which has about 64,000 clones, about 90% seen once. The sample was CD4+ T cells from blood (PBMCs), taken 6 months after the transplant. The receptors were gathered from a human patient who received a combined kidney and bone marrow transplant. Some T cells may be provided by the graft donor.

The V gene is TRBV21-1, the J gene TRBJ2-7; the table gives TRBD1 as D, unverified against the DNA. TRBV21-1 represents a pseudogene. This CDR3 contains 15 residues. CDR3 nucleotides: TGTGCCAGCAGCCCTAGGACAGGTGTGATCTACGAGCAGTACTTC. Translating it yields CASSPRTGVIYEQYF.

The gene calls are TRBV10-3 and TRBJ1-1; D is ambiguous. CDR1 is ENHRY and CDR2 is SYGVKD in the germline V gene. There are 15 residues in the CDR3. With 6 bases removed from V and 0 bases from J, the gap between germline ends came to 14 bases. The CDR3: CAIRPSGYLNTEAFF. DNA of the CDR3: TGTGCCATCAGGCCTTCAGGTTACTTGAACACTGAAGCTTTCTTT.

The chain carries TRBV5-1 and TRBJ2-3; D is unresolved. Germline assignment: CDR1 SGHRS and CDR2 YFSETQ. This CDR3 is 13 amino acids long. The V and J ends lost 0 bases and 4 bases respectively, with 6 bases between them. CDR3 amino acids: CASSLGPADTQYF. CDR3 coding DNA: TGCGCCAGCAGCTTGGGGCCAGCAGATACGCAGTATTTT.

The chain combines TRBV28 with TRBJ2-5; 11 bases match TRBD1. After removal of 8 bases from V and 2 bases from J, the junction contained 1 base not matched to a gene. CDR1 is MDHEN, CDR2 SYDVKM, per germline. This CDR3 comprises 13 residues. CDR3 region: CASRDRGQETQYF. CDR3 sequence (DNA): TGTGCCAGCCGGGACAGGGGGCAAGAGACCCAGTACTTC.

This clone showed up just once. V and J are TRBV5-1 and TRBJ2-7; tentative D call: TRBD1 (6 bases). CDR1 and CDR2 (germline): SGHRS, YFSETQ. The germline V and J ends were trimmed by 2 bases and 9 bases, with 21 bases remaining between them. The length of the CDR3 is 15 residues. The CDR3 sequence is CASSLPGEDRLSQYF. As DNA, the CDR3 is TGCGCCAGCAGCTTACCTGGAGAAGACAGGCTATCGCAGTACTTC.

By its share, this clone is medium-sized. The chain carries TRBV2 and TRBJ2-6, with D possibly matching TRBD1 (5 bases). Trimming removed 0 bases from V and 0 bases from J, with 9 bases in between. Looked up from germline, CDR1 is SNHLY and CDR2 is FYNNEI. The CDR3 runs 17 residues. This chain's CDR3 is CASSEAGATSGANVLTF. The CDR3 nucleotides read TGTGCCAGCAGTGAAGCAGGGGCTACCTCTGGGGCCAACGTCCTGACTTTC.

The chain employs TRBV19 and TRBJ1-5; 8 nucleotides agree with TRBD1. The germline V gene has CDR1 LNHDA and CDR2 SQIVND (reference sequence). J gave up 4 bases and V 5 bases, and 13 bases lay outside the gene matches. The CDR3 contains 17 residues. CDR3 DNA sequence: TGTGCCAGTAGTCCCCTCATTAGGACAGGGACTAATCAGCCCCAGCATTTT. Amino acid sequence: CASSPLIRTGTNQPQHF.

This clone has a handful of counts. The genes are TRBV19 and TRBJ2-2, with TRBD2 matching over 14 bases. Trimming removed 6 bases from V and 8 bases from J; junction bases left unmatched: 8. The CDR3 length is 16 residues. CDR1 and CDR2 from the germline V gene are LNHDA and SQIVND (reference sequence). In DNA form, the CDR3 reads TGTGCCAGTAGACCGGGACTAGCGGGGGTGGTAGGGGAGCTGTTTTTT. Translated: CASRPGLAGVVGELFF.

In DNA form, the CDR3 reads TGTGCCAGCAGCACACAGGGGTCTCAGCCCCAGCATTTT. It encodes CASSTQGSQPQHF. This chain links TRBV5-6 with TRBJ1-5, with TRBD1 matching over 7 bases. Germline-derived CDR1 and CDR2 are SGHDT and YYEEEE. With V trimmed by 4 bases and J by 6 bases, 4 bases remained unmatched. The CDR3 has 13 residues.

The chain has TRBV2 and TRBJ1-2; TRBD1 might be the D (5 bases). Trimming pared 2 bases from V and 2 bases from J, leaving 15 bases between. CDR3 length: 16 amino acids. The germline V gene encodes CDR1 SNHLY and CDR2 FYNNEI. CDR3 coding DNA: TGTGCCAGCAGTGAACCGCCCGCGGCAGGGAACTATGGCTACACCTTC. Translation: CASSEPPAAGNYGYTF.

Details on this clone: Different DNA sequences within this sample yield the same CDR3. V is TRBV21-1 and J is TRBJ1-6. TRBV21-1 is a known pseudogene. The CDR3 spans 18 residues. This CDR3 is CASSMRLATHTHNSPLHF. The DNA for the CDR3 is TGTGCCAGCAGTATGAGGTTAGCTACACATACACATAATTCACCCCTCCACTTT.